The 25 T cell receptor beta chains reported below all come from one sample, sequenced in a study of blood T cell repertoires in COVID-19. Method: immunoSEQ multiplex PCR; TCRdb's copy keeps in-frame clones and lacks some. The sample contains around 280,000 clones, roughly 85% of which appear only once. Sequencing input: PBMCs or T cells enriched from blood (not recorded which). The receptors derive from a woman in her forties who had recovered from COVID-19.

The rearrangement links TRBV15 to TRBJ1-2; tentatively, D is TRBD1 (5 bases). CDR3 size: 14 residues. The V gene lost 3 bases and the J gene lost 1 base, with 9 bases spanning the gap. CDR1 and CDR2 from the germline V gene are LNHNV and YYDKDF (reference sequence). The CDR3 here is CATSSATVNYGYTF. CDR3 sequence (DNA): TGTGCCACCAGCAGCGCGACAGTTAACTATGGCTACACCTTC.

This chain connects TRBV6-2 or TRBV6-3 to TRBJ2-7; 11 bases agree with TRBD2. Germline-derived CDR1 and CDR2 are MNHEY and SVGEGT. J lost 6 bases, V lost 4 bases, and 5 bases had no gene match. This CDR3 is built from 14 residues. The CDR3 DNA is TGTGCCAGCAGTTCACTAGCGGGAGTCTCCGAGCAGTACTTC. This encodes CASSSLAGVSEQYF.

The V call is TRBV25-1, the J call TRBJ1-3; no firm D call. V was clipped by 2 bases and J by 3 bases, with 8 bases between them. The germline CDR1 and CDR2 sequences are MGHDK and SYGVNS. The length of the CDR3 is 14 residues. The CDR3 region is CASSEGVSGNTIYF. In nucleotides, the CDR3 is TGTGCCAGCAGTGAAGGAGTTAGTGGAAACACCATATATTTT.

The V and J genes are TRBV5-1 and TRBJ2-7, with a possible D match to TRBD1 (6 bases). Germline loops: CDR1 SGHRS, CDR2 YFSETQ. The CDR3 totals 13 residues. Between the trimmed V and J ends, which lost 1 base and 5 bases, there was a span of 10 bases. In DNA, the CDR3 is TGCGCCAGCAGCTTGCCAGGGGTAGACGAGCAGTACTTC. Its protein is CASSLPGVDEQYF.

This chain connects TRBV12-3 or TRBV12-4 to TRBJ2-7; D perhaps matches TRBD2 (5 bases). Trimming pared 6 bases from V and 4 bases from J, leaving 13 bases between. This CDR3 has 13 residues. The CDR3 protein is CASSRDPLYEQYF. The DNA for the CDR3 is TGTGCCAGCAGCCGGGATCCTTTATACGAGCAGTACTTC.

The V call is TRBV5-1, the J call TRBJ1-3; 7 bases agree with TRBD1. CDR1 SGHRS and CDR2 YFSETQ come from the germline V gene. The CDR3 totals 15 residues. With 4 bases clipped from V and 0 bases from J, the junction kept 4 bases outside the gene matches. CDR3 coding DNA: TGCGCCAGCAGCCGGGACAGTAGCTCTGGAAACACCATATATTTT. As protein: CASSRDSSSGNTIYF.

The genes are TRBV19 and TRBJ2-1, with 8 bases matching TRBD1. The CDR3 is 17 amino acids. J lost 5 bases, V lost 6 bases, and 15 bases had no gene match. Germline CDR1 and CDR2: LNHDA and SQIVND (reference sequence). This chain's CDR3 is CASRLLPGTGTNNEQFF. CDR3 coding DNA: TGTGCCAGTAGGCTTCTTCCCGGGACAGGAACAAACAATGAGCAGTTCTTC.

V usage is TRBV7-2 and J usage is TRBJ1-2; D is uncertain. This CDR3 spans 14 amino acids. Trimming removed 2 bases from V and 8 bases from J, with 15 bases in between. CDR1 is SGHTA and CDR2 is FQGNSA in the germline V gene. The CDR3 region is CASSLSVGREGYTF. In DNA form, the CDR3 reads TGTGCCAGCAGCTTAAGCGTGGGTAGGGAGGGCTACACCTTC.

The chain has TRBV10-3 and TRBJ1-5, with 7 bases matching TRBD1. The length of the CDR3 is 14 residues. The germline gives CDR1 ENHRY, CDR2 SYGVKD. Trimming removed 5 bases from V and 4 bases from J; junction bases left unmatched: 5. The CDR3 is CAISRDSYNQPQHF. CDR3 DNA sequence: TGTGCCATCAGTAGGGACAGCTATAATCAGCCCCAGCATTTT.

This chain joins TRBV15 and TRBJ2-1; D is undetermined. V was trimmed by 0 bases and J by 0 bases, leaving 12 bases between them. The CDR3 runs 17 residues. Germline assignment: CDR1 LNHNV and CDR2 YYDKDF (reference sequence). CDR3 DNA sequence: TGTGCCACCAGCAGAGATGGTAGTGCCTACTCCTACAATGAGCAGTTCTTC. It translates to CATSRDGSAYSYNEQFF.

The gene calls are TRBV11-1 and TRBJ2-1; 7 bases map to TRBD2. The CDR3 runs 13 residues. V lost 7 bases and J lost 8; bases outside the gene matches: 8. Germline lookup yields CDR1 SGHAT and CDR2 FQDESV (reference sequence). The CDR3 DNA is TGTGCCAGCACACGCGGGAGTAACGATGAGCAGTTCTTC. Its protein is CASTRGSNDEQFF.

The chain couples TRBV6-5 to TRBJ1-2, with TRBD1 matching 11 bases. CDR3 length: 15 residues. The germline V gene encodes CDR1 MNHEY and CDR2 SVGAGI. The V and J ends lost 5 bases and 8 bases, in that order; junction bases with no gene match: 10. As DNA, the CDR3 is TGTGCCAGCAGTACATACGGACAGGGGGCTTGGGGCTACACCTTC. Encoded protein: CASSTYGQGAWGYTF.

The chain employs TRBV2 and TRBJ1-2, with D hard to call. Germline V gene sequence: CDR1 SNHLY, CDR2 FYNNEI. The CDR3 has 10 residues. Trimming shortened V by 4 bases and J by 8 bases, and 5 bases separated the two germline ends. The CDR3 nucleotides read TGTGCCAGCAGTGTGGCAGGCTACACCTTC. Its translation: CASSVAGYTF.

This rearrangement joins TRBV7-2 to TRBJ1-1; 7 positions match TRBD1. The CDR3 is made up of 14 amino acids. V lost 5 bases to trimming and J lost 6 bases; unmatched junction nucleotides: 9. The V gene's germline CDR1 is SGHTA and CDR2 FQGNSA. The CDR3 sequence is CASSALQGIPEAFF. Here the CDR3 DNA reads TGTGCCAGCAGCGCCTTACAGGGGATCCCTGAAGCTTTCTTT.

The chain employs TRBV7-6 and TRBJ2-1, with TRBD2 identical over 8 bases. Trimming at V came to 7 bases and at J to 1 base, leaving 18 bases not matched to a gene. The CDR3 loop spans 19 amino acids. Germline V gives CDR1 SGHVS, CDR2 FNYEAQ. The CDR3 DNA sequence: TGTGCCAGCACCCTTAGGGCGCGGGAGGCTATTGGGTCCTACAATGAGCAGTTCTTC. It codes for CASTLRAREAIGSYNEQFF.

This chain connects TRBV7-2 to TRBJ2-6, with 9 bases identical to TRBD2. CDR3 length equals 17 residues. The V and J ends lost 5 bases and 0 bases, in that order; junction bases with no gene match: 5. From germline, CDR1 is SGHTA and CDR2 FQGNSA. The CDR3: CASSPRTSDSGANVLTF. In DNA, the CDR3 is TGTGCCAGCAGCCCTAGGACTAGCGACTCTGGGGCCAACGTCCTGACTTTC.

The J gene is TRBJ2-1, the V gene TRBV27, with 7 bases identical to TRBD2. J lost 12 bases, V lost 0 bases, and 11 bases had no gene match. Germline V lookup: CDR1 MNHEY, CDR2 SMNVEV (reference sequence). The CDR3 consists of 15 residues. DNA of the CDR3: TGTGCCAGCAGTTTATCCGGCGGGAGTCCGCTCGGGCAGTTCTTC. It specifies CASSLSGGSPLGQFF.

This clone was counted a single time. The genes are TRBV7-9 and TRBJ1-6; the D gene is possibly TRBD1 (6 bases). The CDR3 runs to 14 residues. Germline V gives CDR1 SEHNR, CDR2 FQNEAQ (reference sequence). V was shortened by 6 bases and J by 10 bases, with 16 bases between the two germline ends. CDR3 sequence (DNA): TGTGCCAGCAGAGAGTCAGGGGAAGGCTCACCCCTCCACTTT. Protein sequence: CASRESGEGSPLHF.

The rearrangement uses TRBV5-7 and TRBJ1-2; D uncertain. TRBV5-7 falls under the ORF class, with uncertain function. The CDR3 sequence is 14 residues long. V lost 0 bases and J 7 bases, leaving 13 bases between the germline ends. Here the CDR3 DNA reads TGTGCCAGCAGCTTGGGTCGGGAGGAGTCTGGCTACACCTTC. Residues: CASSLGREESGYTF.

The rearrangement uses TRBV27 and TRBJ2-6, with a tentative D call TRBD2 (5 bases). The CDR3 runs 15 residues. Trimming took 7 bases from V and 1 from J, leaving 11 bases between them. CDR1 MNHEY and CDR2 SMNVEV come from the germline V gene (reference sequence). CDR3 sequence: CASTSPGSGANVLTF. CDR3 bases: TGTGCCAGCACTTCTCCGGGGTCTGGGGCCAACGTCCTGACTTTC. The variable domain in full, with the rest retrieved from reference TRBV27 and TRBJ2-6, is EAQVTQNPRYLITVTGKKLTVTCSQNMNHEYMSWYRQDPGLGLRQIYYSMNVEVTDKGDVPEGYKVSRKEKRNFPLILESPSPNQTSLYFCASTSPGSGANVLTFGAGSRLTVL.

The V and J genes are TRBV18 and TRBJ1-2, with D perhaps TRBD1 (5 bases). The CDR3 loop spans 13 amino acids. V gave up 6 bases and J gave up 6 bases, with 14 bases separating them. Germline V gene sequence: CDR1 KGHSH, CDR2 LQKENI. DNA of the CDR3: TGTGCCAGCTCGGAGCAGGGAAGGGATGGCTACACCTTC. Amino acids: CASSEQGRDGYTF.

This chain uses TRBV6-2 or TRBV6-3 with TRBJ2-7; D call uncertain. Germline V gene lookup returns CDR1 MNHEY and CDR2 SVGEGT. Trimming stripped 5 bases from V and 2 bases from J, with 7 bases between. The CDR3 extends over 12 amino acids. Written as DNA, the CDR3 is TGTGCCAGCAGTCTAACCGCCTACGAGCAGTACTTC. It translates to CASSLTAYEQYF.

This rearrangement joins TRBV19 to TRBJ1-5, with TRBD1 identical over 7 bases. Per the germline V gene, CDR1 is LNHDA and CDR2 is SQIVND (reference sequence). J gave up 7 bases and V 6 bases, and 9 bases lay outside the gene matches. The CDR3 consists of 14 residues. The CDR3 here is CASRDRTDLQPQHF. CDR3 DNA: TGTGCCAGTAGGGACAGGACGGACCTGCAGCCCCAGCATTTT.

In the case of this clone: The same CDR3 can be traced to other DNA sequences in this sample. The chain has TRBV6-5 and TRBJ1-4; TRBD1 matches at 7 bases. This CDR3 is 13 amino acids long. The junction had 5 bases not matched to a gene; V was cut back by 8 bases and J by 5 bases. Germline lookup yields CDR1 MNHEY and CDR2 SVGAGI. The DNA for the CDR3 is TGTGCCAGCTCCCGGGACAGAAATGAAAAACTGTTTTTT. Its translation: CASSRDRNEKLFF.

This sequence joins TRBV4-2 and TRBJ1-6; D is ambiguous. V gave up 2 bases and J gave up 5 bases, with 10 bases separating them. Looked up from germline, CDR1 is LGHNA and CDR2 is YNFKEQ. The CDR3 sequence is 15 residues long. The CDR3 spells CASSQFSGNNSPLHF. The CDR3 DNA reads TGTGCCAGCAGCCAATTCTCGGGTAATAATTCACCCCTCCACTTT.